This T cell receptor (beta chain) was sequenced during a study of T cell changes during pregnancy in multiple sclerosis. This clone has a handful of counts. This CDR3 is built from 13 residues. Generated by immunoSEQ multiplex PCR, the TCRdb table keeps only in-frame clones and is missing some. The table lists approximately 37,000 clones, 85% to 90% of them singletons. The sequence was collected from a female donor with multiple sclerosis, enrolled in a pregnancy study. This sample comprised CD4+ T cells from peripheral blood mononuclear cells, obtained in the first trimester of pregnancy. The rearrangement uses TRBV21-1 and TRBJ1-4; the D segment call TRBD1 is taken from the table without a DNA check. TRBV21-1 is shown as a pseudogene. CDR3 loop: CASRDRVREKLFF. The CDR3, as DNA: TGTGCCAGCAGAGACAGAGTACGGGAAAAACTGTTTTTT.